This TCR beta chain was recorded in a study of blood T cell repertoires in COVID-19. Data came from immunoSEQ multiplex PCR; TCRdb stores just in-frame clones and leaves some out. The table records about 330,000 clones, roughly 88% of them present only once. Trimming took off 4 bases at V and 4 bases at J, with 23 bases between the two ends. This CDR3 spans 17 amino acids. The V gene's germline CDR1 is SGHRS and CDR2 YFSETQ. This receptor was taken from a woman aged 45-59 years with active or convalescent COVID-19. The J gene is TRBJ2-5, the V gene TRBV5-1, with a weak D call TRBD1 (7 bases). Sequencing was carried out using peripheral blood. The CDR3 is CASSMVDRVLGGETQYF. As DNA, the CDR3 is TGCGCCAGCAGCATGGTCGACAGGGTTTTGGGGGGAGAGACCCAGTACTTC.